The text below deals with one T cell receptor (beta chain). The V and J ends lost 1 base and 8 bases respectively, with 12 bases between them. This CDR3 spans 13 amino acids. The germline V gene has CDR1 DFQATT and CDR2 SNEGSKA (reference sequence). The sample originates from a study of response to subunit inactivated influenza vaccine. From the RT-PCR reads, TCRdb called clonotypes with MiXCR, one entry per CDR3 protein. The sample records some 550,000 distinct CDR3 sequences, approximately 22% being singletons. These data also formed part of another study, on T cells expressing NK-cell markers. That study reports: As the method of synthesis, 5'RACE template switching with UMIs yielded TCR beta cDNA.

The starting material was CD4+ T cells sorted from PBMCs, obtained roughly 12 days after vaccination. The V call is TRBV20-1, the J call TRBJ2-1; maybe TRBD2 (6 bases). The receptor was isolated from a man aged 45-65 years who received an inactivated influenza vaccine. The CDR3 region is CSARAGRWDEQFF. Here the CDR3 DNA reads TGCAGTGCTAGAGCGGGGAGGTGGGATGAGCAGTTCTTC.